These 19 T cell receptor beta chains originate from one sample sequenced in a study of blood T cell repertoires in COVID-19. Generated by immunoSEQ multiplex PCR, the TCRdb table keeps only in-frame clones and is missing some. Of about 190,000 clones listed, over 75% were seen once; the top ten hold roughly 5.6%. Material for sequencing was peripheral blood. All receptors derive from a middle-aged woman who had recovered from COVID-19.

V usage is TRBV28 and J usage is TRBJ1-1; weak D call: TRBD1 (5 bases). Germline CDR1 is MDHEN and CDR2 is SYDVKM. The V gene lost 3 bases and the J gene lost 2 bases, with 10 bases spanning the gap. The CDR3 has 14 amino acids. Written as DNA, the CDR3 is TGTGCCAGCAGTTTCCAGGGAAAAAACACTGAAGCTTTCTTT. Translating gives CASSFQGKNTEAFF.

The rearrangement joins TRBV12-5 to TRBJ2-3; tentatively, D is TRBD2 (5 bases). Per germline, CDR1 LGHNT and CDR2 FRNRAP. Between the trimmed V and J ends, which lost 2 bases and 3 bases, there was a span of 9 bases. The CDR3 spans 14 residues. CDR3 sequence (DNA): TGTGCTAGTGGTTTGTCTCGGGGAACAGATACGCAGTATTTT. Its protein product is CASGLSRGTDTQYF.

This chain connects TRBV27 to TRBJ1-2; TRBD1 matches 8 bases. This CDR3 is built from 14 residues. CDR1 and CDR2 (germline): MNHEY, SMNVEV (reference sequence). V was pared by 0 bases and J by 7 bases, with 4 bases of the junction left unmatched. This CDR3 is CASSLSDRASGYTF. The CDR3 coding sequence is TGTGCCAGCAGTTTATCGGACAGGGCCAGTGGCTACACCTTC.

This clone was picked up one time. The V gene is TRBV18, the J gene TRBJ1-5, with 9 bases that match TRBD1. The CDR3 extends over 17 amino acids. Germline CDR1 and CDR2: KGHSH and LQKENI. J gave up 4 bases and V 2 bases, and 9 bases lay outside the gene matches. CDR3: CASSPSAPGTGNQPQHF. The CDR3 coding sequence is TGTGCCAGCTCACCATCGGCACCCGGGACAGGGAATCAGCCCCAGCATTTT. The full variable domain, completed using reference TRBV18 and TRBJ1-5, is NAGVMQNPRHLVRRRGQEARLRCSPMKGHSHVYWYRQLPEEGLKFMVYLQKENIIDESGMPKERFSAEFPKEGPSILRIQQVVRGDSAAYFCASSPSAPGTGNQPQHFGDGTRLSIL.

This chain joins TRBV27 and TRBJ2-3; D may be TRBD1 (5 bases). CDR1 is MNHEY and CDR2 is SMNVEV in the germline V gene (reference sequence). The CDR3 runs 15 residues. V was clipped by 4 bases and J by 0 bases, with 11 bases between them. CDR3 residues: CASSSYRSSTDTQYF. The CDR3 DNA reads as TGTGCCAGCAGTTCCTACAGGTCTAGCACAGATACGCAGTATTTT.

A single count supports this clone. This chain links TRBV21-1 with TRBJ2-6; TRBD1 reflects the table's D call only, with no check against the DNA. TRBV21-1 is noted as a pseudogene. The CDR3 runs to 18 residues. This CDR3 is CASSKPAGKVSGANVLTF. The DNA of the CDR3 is TGTGCCAGCAGCAAACCGGCAGGAAAAGTCTCTGGGGCCAACGTCCTGACTTTC.

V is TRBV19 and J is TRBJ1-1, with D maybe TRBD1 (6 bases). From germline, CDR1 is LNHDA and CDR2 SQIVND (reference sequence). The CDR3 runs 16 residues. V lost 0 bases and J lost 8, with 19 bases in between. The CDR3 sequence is CASSIDHVGDTSEAFF. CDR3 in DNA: TGTGCCAGTAGTATAGATCACGTCGGGGACACAAGCGAAGCTTTCTTT.

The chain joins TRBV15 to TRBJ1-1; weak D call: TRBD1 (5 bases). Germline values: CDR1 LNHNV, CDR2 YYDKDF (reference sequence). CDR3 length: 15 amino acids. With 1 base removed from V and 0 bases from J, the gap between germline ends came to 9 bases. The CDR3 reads CATSRGGLMNTEAFF. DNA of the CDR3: TGTGCCACCAGCAGAGGGGGACTTATGAACACTGAAGCTTTCTTT.

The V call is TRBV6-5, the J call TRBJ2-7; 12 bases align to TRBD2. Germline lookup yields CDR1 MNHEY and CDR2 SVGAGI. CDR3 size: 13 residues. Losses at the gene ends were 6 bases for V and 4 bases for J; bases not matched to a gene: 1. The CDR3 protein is CASRTSGSYEQYF. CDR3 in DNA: TGTGCCAGCAGGACTAGCGGGAGTTACGAGCAGTACTTC.

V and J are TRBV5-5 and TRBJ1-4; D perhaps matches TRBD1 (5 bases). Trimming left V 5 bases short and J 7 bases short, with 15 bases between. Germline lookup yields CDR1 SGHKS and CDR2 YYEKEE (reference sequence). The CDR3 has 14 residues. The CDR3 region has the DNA TGTGCCAGCAGGCCTAAGGGGCGCAGTGAAAAACTGTTTTTT. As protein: CASRPKGRSEKLFF.

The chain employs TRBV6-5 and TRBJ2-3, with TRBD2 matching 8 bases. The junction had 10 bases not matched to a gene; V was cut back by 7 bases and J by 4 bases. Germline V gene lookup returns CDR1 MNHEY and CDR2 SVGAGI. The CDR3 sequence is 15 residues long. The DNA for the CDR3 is TGTGCCAGCACCACAGCGGGGGAGAGGGCAGATACGCAGTATTTT. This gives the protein CASTTAGERADTQYF.

CDR3 residues: CASSSRADTQYF. The DNA of the CDR3 is TGTGCCAGCTCGTCGCGCGCGGATACGCAGTATTTT. The chain links TRBV18 to TRBJ2-3, with D unresolved. CDR1 and CDR2 (germline): KGHSH, LQKENI. The CDR3 runs to 12 residues. V was cut by 6 bases and J by 6 bases, with 10 bases left in between.

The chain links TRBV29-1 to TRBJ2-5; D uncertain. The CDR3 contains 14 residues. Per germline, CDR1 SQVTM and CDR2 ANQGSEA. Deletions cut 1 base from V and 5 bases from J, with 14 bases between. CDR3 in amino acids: CSVEGSSVGETQYF. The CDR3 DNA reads TGCAGCGTTGAAGGATCCAGCGTCGGGGAGACCCAGTACTTC.

The CDR3 nucleotides are TGTGCCAGCAGCCAAGAAGGGGGTCGAGGAAACACCATATATTTT. Its translation: CASSQEGGRGNTIYF. V usage is TRBV3-1 (or the pseudogene TRBV3-2) and J usage is TRBJ1-3; D may be TRBD1 (6 bases). The CDR3 length is 15 residues. V was pared by 0 bases and J by 4 bases, with 10 bases between. Germline loops: CDR1 LGHDT, CDR2 YNNKEL (reference sequence).

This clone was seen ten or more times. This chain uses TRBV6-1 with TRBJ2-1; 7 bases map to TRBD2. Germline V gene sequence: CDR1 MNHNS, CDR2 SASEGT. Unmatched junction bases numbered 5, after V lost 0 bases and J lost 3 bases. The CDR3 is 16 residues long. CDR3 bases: TGTGCCAGCAGTGAAGCGGCGGGAGCCTACTACAATGAGCAGTTCTTC. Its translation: CASSEAAGAYYNEQFF.

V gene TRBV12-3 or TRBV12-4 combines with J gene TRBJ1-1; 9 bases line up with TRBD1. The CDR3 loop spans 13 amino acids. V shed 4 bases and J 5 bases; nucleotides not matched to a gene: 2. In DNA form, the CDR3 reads TGTGCCAGCAGTTGGGACAGGGTGACTGAAGCTTTCTTT. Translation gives CASSWDRVTEAFF.

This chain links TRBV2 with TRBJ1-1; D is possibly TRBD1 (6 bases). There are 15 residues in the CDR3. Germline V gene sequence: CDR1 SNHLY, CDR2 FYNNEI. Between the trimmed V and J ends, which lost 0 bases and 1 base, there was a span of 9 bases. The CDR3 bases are TGTGCCAGCAGTGAAGCACGGACAGCGAACACTGAAGCTTTCTTT. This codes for CASSEARTANTEAFF.

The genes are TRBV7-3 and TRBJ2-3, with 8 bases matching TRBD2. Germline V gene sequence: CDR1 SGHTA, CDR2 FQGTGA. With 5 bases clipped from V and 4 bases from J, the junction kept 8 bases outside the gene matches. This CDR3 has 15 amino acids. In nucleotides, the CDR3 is TGTGCCAGCAGCGACAGCGGGAGTATAGCAGATACGCAGTATTTT. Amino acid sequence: CASSDSGSIADTQYF. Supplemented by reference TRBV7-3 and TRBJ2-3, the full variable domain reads GAGVSQTPSNKVTEKGKYVELRCDPISGHTALYWYRQSLGQGPEFLIYFQGTGAADDSGLPNDRFFAVRPEGSVSTLKIQRTERGDSAVYLCASSDSGSIADTQYFGPGTRLTVL.

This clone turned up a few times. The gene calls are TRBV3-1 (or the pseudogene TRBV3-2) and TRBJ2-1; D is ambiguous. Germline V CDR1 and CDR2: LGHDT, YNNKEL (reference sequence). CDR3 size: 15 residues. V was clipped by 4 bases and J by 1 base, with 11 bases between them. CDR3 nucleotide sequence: TGTGCCAGCAGCCTAGCCGGTGGATCCTACAATGAGCAGTTCTTC. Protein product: CASSLAGGSYNEQFF.